This TCR beta chain originates from a study of blood T cell repertoires in COVID-19. Study summary: The United States, Italy and Spain provided the acute and convalescent COVID-19 samples. In each case, the material was cDNA or gDNA derived from T cells, B-cell-depleted T cells, or PBMCs.

How the authors handled the data: Amplification of reference gene primers provided the estimated nucleated cell counts. TCRdb keeps only in-frame clones here, not all; method: immunoSEQ multiplex PCR. D and trimming come from the DNA, and the V and J calls and clone size come from that table. The sample has 55,000 to 90,000 clones, 80% to 85% seen once. The V gene's germline CDR1 is SGHAT and CDR2 FQDESV (reference sequence). The V segment lost 5 bases and the J segment 3 bases; nucleotides outside the gene matches: 12. The CDR3 spans 16 residues. The chain combines TRBV11-1 with TRBJ1-2; TRBD1 matches 7 bases. Sequenced input: peripheral blood. This TCR came from a woman in her sixties with acute or convalescent COVID-19. The CDR3 coding sequence is TGTGCCAGCAGCCCTACCCGACAGGGTAGGCACTATGGCTACACCTTC. This codes for CASSPTRQGRHYGYTF.